A single sample gave rise to the 26 T cell receptor beta chains below, sequenced in a study of T cell changes during pregnancy in multiple sclerosis (dated by TCRdb to between 2018 and 2021). The method was the immunoSEQ multiplex PCR assay. TCRdb obtained this table from immuneACCESS and retained in-frame rearrangements with V and J assigned. These tables miss some clones; where compared with another copy, unresolved V genes account for less than half of the shortfall, and the remainder is unexplained. In all, the sample holds 37,000 or so clones, and approximately 90% of those were seen once. The ten largest make up 0.45% to 0.6% of the sample. The starting material was CD4+ T cells from peripheral blood mononuclear cells, obtained in the first trimester of pregnancy. These receptors were obtained from a female donor with multiple sclerosis, enrolled in a pregnancy study.

V and J are TRBV6-5 and TRBJ1-2; a possible D gene is TRBD1 (5 bases). The CDR3 extends over 15 amino acids. Germline values: CDR1 MNHEY, CDR2 SVGAGI. V shed 0 bases and J shed 0 bases, with 8 bases lying between them. The CDR3 region has the DNA TGTGCCAGCAGTTACTCGGGACTACCTAACTATGGCTACACCTTC. Translated: CASSYSGLPNYGYTF.

The V call is TRBV19, the J call TRBJ1-1; 7 positions match TRBD1. Germline V CDR1 and CDR2: LNHDA, SQIVND (reference sequence). CDR3 size: 15 residues. The trim removed 3 bases at V and 1 base at J, leaving 5 bases unmatched. The CDR3: CASSMGDRRNTEAFF. CDR3 nucleotides: TGTGCCAGTAGTATGGGGGACAGAAGGAACACTGAAGCTTTCTTT.

The chain is built from TRBV5-1 and TRBJ2-3; 9 nucleotides line up with TRBD2. The CDR3 covers 16 residues. V lost 0 bases, J lost 2 bases, and 4 bases stayed unmatched. The V gene's germline CDR1 is SGHRS and CDR2 YFSETQ. The CDR3 bases are TGCGCCAGCAGCTTGGGGCTAGCGGGGACCACAGATACGCAGTATTTT. As protein: CASSLGLAGTTDTQYF.

V and J are TRBV7-2 and TRBJ2-1, with TRBD2 as a possible D gene (6 bases). Trimming shortened V by 1 base and J by 8 bases, and 12 bases separated the two germline ends. CDR3 length: 14 amino acids. Germline CDR1 is SGHTA and CDR2 is FQGNSA. In nucleotides, the CDR3 is TGTGCCAGCAGCTTAGGGCCCTGGGGGGATGAGCAGTTCTTC. Encoded protein: CASSLGPWGDEQFF.

The chain is built from TRBV19 and TRBJ2-7; the match to TRBD1 covers 7 bases. CDR3 length: 15 residues. Losses at the gene ends were 3 bases for V and 7 bases for J; bases not matched to a gene: 12. Germline lookup yields CDR1 LNHDA and CDR2 SQIVND (reference sequence). The CDR3 coding sequence is TGTGCCAGTAGTATCGGGGACAGCCGAGCAGGGGAGCAGTACTTC. This sequence encodes CASSIGDSRAGEQYF.

The genes are TRBV30 and TRBJ2-5; 9 positions match TRBD2. Germline CDR1 GTSNPN, CDR2 SVGIG (reference sequence). The CDR3 totals 14 residues. Trimming cost V 8 bases and J 4 bases; bases outside gene matches: 11. For the CDR3, the DNA is TGTGCCGGAGGGGTAGCGGGAGATGGAGAGACCCAGTACTTC. It specifies CAGGVAGDGETQYF.

The gene calls are TRBV6-5 and TRBJ1-5; 7 nucleotides match TRBD1. Germline assignment: CDR1 MNHEY and CDR2 SVGAGI. The J segment lost 7 bases and the V segment lost 4 bases, leaving 4 bases of the junction unmatched. The CDR3 length is 13 residues. CDR3: CASSSTGAQPQHF. CDR3 DNA: TGTGCCAGCAGTTCAACAGGGGCCCAGCCCCAGCATTTT.

The DNA for the CDR3 is TGTGCCAGCAGTTCACGCAGCGGGGTCGTGGTAGAAGAGACCCAGTACTTC. Its translation: CASSSRSGVVVEETQYF. This rearrangement joins TRBV25-1 to TRBJ2-5; 7 bases line up with TRBD2. V shed 5 bases and J 3 bases; nucleotides not matched to a gene: 15. CDR1 and CDR2 from the germline V gene are MGHDK and SYGVNS. This CDR3 is built from 17 residues.

This chain uses TRBV11-2 with TRBJ2-2, with D maybe TRBD1 (6 bases). Germline lookup yields CDR1 SGHAT and CDR2 FQNNGV. The V and J ends lost 4 bases and 4 bases respectively, with 10 bases between them. CDR3 length equals 14 residues. CDR3 sequence (DNA): TGTGCCAGCAGCTCACAGGGTCCCACCGGGGAGCTGTTTTTT. Translating gives CASSSQGPTGELFF.

The rearrangement joins TRBV30 to TRBJ2-3; 7 nucleotides line up with TRBD2. There are 13 residues in the CDR3. From germline, CDR1 is GTSNPN and CDR2 SVGIG (reference sequence). With V trimmed by 4 bases and J by 6 bases, 7 bases remained unmatched. The CDR3 sequence is CAWKTGGPDTQYF. The CDR3 DNA reads TGTGCCTGGAAAACGGGGGGACCCGATACGCAGTATTTT.

This clone was observed a handful of times. This sequence joins TRBV30 and TRBJ1-5, with 7 bases matching TRBD1. The CDR3 has 15 residues. Germline lookup yields CDR1 GTSNPN and CDR2 SVGIG (reference sequence). The junction had 3 bases not matched to a gene; V was cut back by 1 base and J by 0 bases. Here the CDR3 reads CAWSEGQTSNQPQHF. The CDR3 DNA reads as TGTGCCTGGAGTGAGGGACAGACTAGCAATCAGCCCCAGCATTTT. Full variable domain (rest looked up from reference TRBV30 and TRBJ1-5): SQTIHQWPATLVQPVGSPLSLECTVEGTSNPNLYWYRQAAGRGLQLLFYSVGIGQISSEVPQNLSASRPQDRQFILSSKKLLLSDSGFYLCAWSEGQTSNQPQHFGDGTRLSIL.

This clone was picked up one time. The chain uses TRBV6-5 and TRBJ1-1; no firm D call. Per the germline V gene, CDR1 is MNHEY and CDR2 is SVGAGI. V gave up 4 bases and J gave up 1 base, with 13 bases separating them. This CDR3 contains 15 residues. CDR3 nucleotide sequence: TGTGCCAGCAGTTCGGGCGGGGAGGGGAACACTGAAGCTTTCTTT. It is translated as CASSSGGEGNTEAFF.

The rearrangement uses TRBV7-9 and TRBJ1-3; D gene unclear. The V gene lost 4 bases and the J gene lost 0 bases, with 16 bases spanning the gap. The CDR3 runs 17 residues. From germline, CDR1 is SEHNR and CDR2 FQNEAQ (reference sequence). CDR3 residues: CASSYGGEAPSGNTIYF. The CDR3 coding sequence is TGTGCCAGCAGCTACGGCGGTGAGGCTCCCTCTGGAAACACCATATATTTT.

V is TRBV28 and J is TRBJ2-5, with D tentatively TRBD1 (6 bases). CDR3 size: 12 residues. Germline V gene data show CDR1 as MDHEN and CDR2 as SYDVKM. V shed 9 bases and J shed 3 bases, with 11 bases lying between them. This chain's CDR3 is CASGDRKETQYF. The CDR3 nucleotides are TGTGCCAGTGGTGACAGGAAAGAGACCCAGTACTTC.

The chain uses TRBV5-1 and TRBJ2-2; 11 bases line up with TRBD1. The V and J ends lost 6 bases and 3 bases, in that order; junction bases with no gene match: 4. This CDR3 is 15 amino acids long. CDR1 and CDR2 (germline): SGHRS, YFSETQ. The CDR3 coding sequence is TGCGCCAGCAAGAGGGGACAGGGGGACACCGGGGAGCTGTTTTTT. Its protein is CASKRGQGDTGELFF.

This chain connects TRBV7-7 to TRBJ1-1; D is unresolved. Trimming removed 4 bases from V and 1 base from J, with 7 bases in between. Germline loops: CDR1 SSHAT, CDR2 FNYEAQ (reference sequence). The CDR3 covers 13 residues. The chain's CDR3 is CASSSDSNTEAFF. DNA for the CDR3: TGTGCCAGCAGCTCGGACTCGAACACTGAAGCTTTCTTT.

The J gene is TRBJ2-7, the V gene TRBV7-2, with 7 bases lining up with TRBD1. The germline CDR1 and CDR2 sequences are SGHTA and FQGNSA. J gave up 0 bases and V 10 bases, and 9 bases lay outside the gene matches. There are 14 residues in the CDR3. The CDR3 loop reads CAISGTASSYEQYF. CDR3 bases: TGTGCCATCTCTGGGACAGCTAGCTCCTACGAGCAGTACTTC. Looking up the rest from reference TRBV7-2 and TRBJ2-7 gives the full variable domain: GAGVSQSPSNKVTEKGKDVELRCDPISGHTALYWYRQSLGQGLEFLIYFQGNSAPDKSGLPSDRFSAERTGGSVSTLTIQRTQQEDSAVYLCAISGTASSYEQYFGPGTRLTVT.

J is TRBJ2-7 and V is TRBV5-4; 7 bases are a match to TRBD2. The junction had 13 bases not matched to a gene; V was cut back by 3 bases and J by 4 bases. The V gene's germline CDR1 is SGHNT and CDR2 YYREEE (reference sequence). This CDR3 region has 16 residues. This CDR3 reads CASSSPLAGVLYEQYF. The CDR3 region has the DNA TGTGCCAGCAGCTCCCCCCTCGCGGGGGTTCTATACGAGCAGTACTTC.

This clone was counted between two and nine times. The chain joins TRBV7-3 to TRBJ1-1; D is ambiguous. V dropped 5 bases and J dropped 2 bases, with 6 bases sitting between them. This CDR3 spans 12 amino acids. Germline CDR1 is SGHTA and CDR2 is FQGTGA. DNA of the CDR3: TGTGCCAGCAGCGGGCCCAACACTGAAGCTTTCTTT. It is translated as CASSGPNTEAFF. The full variable domain, with the rest looked up from reference TRBV7-3 and TRBJ1-1, is GAGVSQTPSNKVTEKGKYVELRCDPISGHTALYWYRQSLGQGPEFLIYFQGTGAADDSGLPNDRFFAVRPEGSVSTLKIQRTERGDSAVYLCASSGPNTEAFFGQGTRLTVV.

The chain employs TRBV28 and TRBJ1-1, with D hard to call. Germline V gives CDR1 MDHEN, CDR2 SYDVKM. This CDR3 has 13 amino acids. V was shortened by 7 bases and J by 3 bases, with 12 bases between the two germline ends. CDR3 in DNA: TGTGCCAGCAAACTTCCCACGGACACTGAAGCTTTCTTT. This encodes CASKLPTDTEAFF.

The rearrangement uses TRBV29-1 and TRBJ1-1; 9 bases are shared with TRBD1. There are 14 residues in the CDR3. Germline loops: CDR1 SQVTM, CDR2 ANQGSEA. J gave up 5 bases and V 4 bases, and 8 bases lay outside the gene matches. CDR3 residues: CSVAGGTGRTEAFF. CDR3 DNA sequence: TGCAGCGTTGCGGGCGGGACAGGGCGTACTGAAGCTTTCTTT. The complete variable domain, with remaining parts taken from reference TRBV29-1 and TRBJ1-1, reads SAVISQKPSRDICQRGTSLTIQCQVDSQVTMMFWYRQQPGQSLTLIATANQGSEATYESGFVIDKFPISRPNLTFSTLTVSNMSPEDSSIYLCSVAGGTGRTEAFFGQGTRLTVV.

V gene TRBV5-1 combines with J gene TRBJ2-6; D call uncertain. Looked up from germline, CDR1 is SGHRS and CDR2 is YFSETQ. Trimming stripped 0 bases from V and 0 bases from J, with 10 bases between. This CDR3 has 17 residues. The CDR3 region is CASSLVPGLSGANVLTF. CDR3 nucleotides: TGCGCCAGCAGCTTGGTGCCTGGGCTCTCTGGGGCCAACGTCCTGACTTTC.

The J gene is TRBJ2-1, the V gene TRBV6-5; TRBD2 matches at 7 bases. The V gene end was trimmed by 7 bases and the J gene end by 9 bases; junction bases not matched to a gene: 15. Germline CDR1 and CDR2: MNHEY and SVGAGI. The CDR3 covers 15 residues. The CDR3 spells CASTRGQRGRGEQFF. CDR3 bases: TGTGCCAGCACCCGCGGCCAGCGGGGTCGGGGTGAGCAGTTCTTC.

The rearrangement joins TRBV5-6 to TRBJ2-5; D is ambiguous. Germline lookup yields CDR1 SGHDT and CDR2 YYEEEE. V shed 0 bases and J shed 3 bases, with 6 bases lying between them. This CDR3 region has 13 residues. CDR3 amino acids: CASSLAGKETQYF. CDR3 nucleotide sequence: TGTGCCAGCAGCTTGGCCGGTAAAGAGACCCAGTACTTC.

This chain joins TRBV11-2 and TRBJ2-3, with 7 bases matching TRBD1. In germline, CDR1 is SGHAT, CDR2 FQNNGV. The CDR3 has 14 amino acids. V trimming: 3 bases; J trimming: 9 bases; junction bases outside the gene matches: 9. In DNA form, the CDR3 reads TGTGCCAGCAGCTTCCCCCAAGGGGGCCCAACGCAGTATTTT. It specifies CASSFPQGGPTQYF.

V gene TRBV9 combines with J gene TRBJ1-1; D uncertain. The germline CDR1 and CDR2 sequences are SGDLS and YYNGEE. V lost 4 bases to trimming and J lost 4 bases, with 11 bases between them. This CDR3 has 13 residues. Here the CDR3 reads CASSSRPTTEAFF. CDR3 coding DNA: TGTGCCAGCAGCTCTAGACCAACCACTGAAGCTTTCTTT.